These 24 T cell receptor beta chains share one sample of origin, sequenced in a study of T-cell reconstitution after alpha-beta-depleted transplantation in children (dated by TCRdb to 2016 to 2017). The protocol used for the library was PCR. These reads were obtained on an Illumina HiSeq 2500. TCR libraries were prepared with molecular barcoding, using unique molecular identifiers to normalize TCRbeta repertoire quantification. TCRdb applied fastp at Q25 and MiXCR to the public reads, then kept only in-frame beta chains. CDR3 protein duplicates are merged, each entry listing the most common genes and DNA. The sample table contains some 590,000 distinct CDR3 sequences; only one count was recorded for over 9.5% of them. The ten most abundant clones make up around 4% of the sample. Here the sequenced sample was PBMCs from the stem cell graft donor, taken from the stem cell graft. The receptors shown here come from a human donor who donated a stem cell graft to a child with acute myeloid leukemia.

This clonotype has just a few counts. The V gene is TRBV20-1, the J gene TRBJ2-4, with 9 bases that match TRBD2. The CDR3 loop spans 18 amino acids. Germline CDR1 is DFQATT and CDR2 is SNEGSKA (reference sequence). J lost 8 bases, V lost 1 base, and 18 bases had no gene match. The CDR3 bases are TGCAGTGCTAGAGGCTTAACCTTTAGCGGGAGAAGGGACGACATTCAGTACTTC. Amino acids: CSARGLTFSGRRDDIQYF.

This clonotype was seen repeatedly, ten times or more. The gene calls are TRBV20-1 and TRBJ1-6; D gene ambiguous. V was pared by 1 base and J by 8 bases, with 15 bases between. The germline CDR1 and CDR2 sequences are DFQATT and SNEGSKA (reference sequence). The CDR3 sequence is 15 residues long. For the CDR3, the DNA is TGCAGTGCTAGAGTGGTGCAAGGGCTCGATTCACCCCTCCACTTT. Amino acids: CSARVVQGLDSPLHF.

V and J are TRBV20-1 and TRBJ1-5; possibly TRBD1 for D (5 bases). The CDR3 spans 14 residues. Germline CDR1 and CDR2: DFQATT and SNEGSKA (reference sequence). Trimming removed 5 bases from V and 1 base from J, with 12 bases in between. The CDR3 DNA is TGCAGTGCTCTCGGGGGGGAAAGCAATCAGCCCCAGCATTTT. This gives the protein CSALGGESNQPQHF.

This clonotype was found a few times. The chain joins TRBV12-3 or TRBV12-4 to TRBJ2-7; a weak D match, TRBD1 (5 bases). V lost 4 bases and J lost 3, with 10 bases in between. The CDR3 consists of 13 residues. CDR3 in amino acids: CASSSRAVYEQYF. In nucleotides, the CDR3 is TGTGCCAGCAGTTCCAGGGCTGTCTACGAGCAGTACTTC.

This clonotype was detected a few times. V gene TRBV20-1 combines with J gene TRBJ2-1; 7 positions match TRBD1. This CDR3 comprises 16 residues. V lost 7 bases and J lost 0; bases outside the gene matches: 12. Looked up from germline, CDR1 is DFQATT and CDR2 is SNEGSKA (reference sequence). The CDR3 DNA sequence: TGCAGTGTTCTTGCGGCTAAGGGGGCCTCCTACAATGAGCAGTTCTTC. It encodes CSVLAAKGASYNEQFF.

This clonotype was seen a few times. The chain joins TRBV24-1 to TRBJ2-7; weak D call: TRBD2 (5 bases). This CDR3 spans 13 amino acids. Germline V gives CDR1 KGHDR, CDR2 SFDVKD. Between the trimmed V and J ends, which lost 6 bases and 3 bases, there was a span of 11 bases. As DNA, the CDR3 is TGTGCCACCAGTCGGGGTTTCTTCTACGAGCAGTACTTC. It translates to CATSRGFFYEQYF.

This clonotype was detected a few times. The chain recombines TRBV20-1 with TRBJ2-1, with D unclear. The CDR3 has 16 residues. The ends were cut back, 0 bases at V and 0 bases at J, with 12 bases in the middle. Germline assignment: CDR1 DFQATT and CDR2 SNEGSKA (reference sequence). The CDR3 region has the DNA TGCAGTGCTAGAGATATAGGGCAAGCCTCCTACAATGAGCAGTTCTTC. Protein product: CSARDIGQASYNEQFF.

The J gene is TRBJ2-2, the V gene TRBV11-2; 11 bases fit TRBD2. V shed 5 bases and J 3 bases; nucleotides not matched to a gene: 11. This CDR3 has 18 residues. Per germline, CDR1 SGHAT and CDR2 FQNNGV. The DNA for the CDR3 is TGTGCCAGCAGCCGTAGGTCGTTAGCGGGAGGGGACACCGGGGAGCTGTTTTTT. This codes for CASSRRSLAGGDTGELFF.

This chain joins TRBV7-3 and TRBJ2-2; 13 positions match TRBD2. Germline values: CDR1 SGHTA, CDR2 FQGTGA. The trim removed 6 bases at V and 0 bases at J, leaving 7 bases unmatched. This CDR3 is 18 amino acids long. This chain's CDR3 is CASSRLAGGGANTGELFF. The CDR3, as DNA: TGTGCCAGCAGTCGACTAGCGGGAGGCGGGGCGAACACCGGGGAGCTGTTTTTT.

J is TRBJ2-5 and V is TRBV29-1, with no clear D. The CDR3 loop spans 10 amino acids. Germline lookup yields CDR1 SQVTM and CDR2 ANQGSEA. With 5 bases removed from V and 2 bases from J, the gap between germline ends came to 3 bases. CDR3 in amino acids: CSVLQETQYF. DNA of the CDR3: TGCAGCGTTTTACAAGAGACCCAGTACTTC.

The chain uses TRBV27 and TRBJ2-3; weak D call: TRBD2 (5 bases). Germline V gene lookup returns CDR1 MNHEY and CDR2 SMNVEV (reference sequence). The CDR3 spans 14 residues. Deletions cut 5 bases from V and 2 bases from J, with 11 bases between. The CDR3 bases are TGTGCCAGCAGTCCACTCGGGATCACAGATACGCAGTATTTT. Amino acids: CASSPLGITDTQYF.

This chain joins TRBV5-5 and TRBJ2-3; D is uncertain. Between the trimmed V and J ends, which lost 1 base and 4 bases, there was a span of 13 bases. The CDR3 loop spans 15 amino acids. CDR1 and CDR2 (germline): SGHKS, YYEKEE (reference sequence). The CDR3 nucleotides read TGTGCCAGCAGCTTGAGACCACCGGCCCCAGATACGCAGTATTTT. Translated, it gives CASSLRPPAPDTQYF.

The chain uses TRBV20-1 and TRBJ2-1; no clear D. V lost 2 bases and J lost 8, with 10 bases in between. Germline-derived CDR1 and CDR2 are DFQATT and SNEGSKA (reference sequence). This CDR3 region has 12 residues. CDR3 DNA sequence: TGCAGTGCTAGATTACTGGTTGATGAGCAGTTCTTC. Its protein is CSARLLVDEQFF.

This clonotype has ten or more counts. The gene calls are TRBV5-4 and TRBJ2-5; D may match TRBD1 or TRBD2 (5 bases each). Germline CDR1 reads SGHNT; CDR2 reads YYREEE (reference sequence). This CDR3 has 13 amino acids. V lost 4 bases and J lost 2, with 9 bases in between. CDR3 DNA sequence: TGTGCCAGCAGCAGGGGACGACAAGAGACCCAGTACTTC. Translated, it gives CASSRGRQETQYF.

V usage is TRBV7-2 and J usage is TRBJ2-2; D gene unclear. The CDR3 is made up of 13 amino acids. Between the trimmed V and J ends, which lost 5 bases and 5 bases, there was a span of 9 bases. Germline values: CDR1 SGHTA, CDR2 FQGNSA. The DNA of the CDR3 is TGTGCCAGCAGCCACGCCGGGACCGGGGAGCTGTTTTTT. It codes for CASSHAGTGELFF.

In this sample, this clonotype turned up a few times. The CDR3 reads CASSPRVGLRPTGELFF. DNA of the CDR3: TGTGCCAGCAGCCCGCGGGTGGGACTTCGCCCCACCGGGGAGCTGTTTTTT. This chain links TRBV7-2 with TRBJ2-2; D is possibly TRBD2 (6 bases). The length of the CDR3 is 17 residues. Trimming removed 5 bases from V and 4 bases from J, with 20 bases in between. CDR1 is SGHTA, CDR2 FQGNSA, per germline.

The J gene is TRBJ1-1, the V gene TRBV11-2, with 12 bases aligning to TRBD1. Trimming removed 1 base from V and 4 bases from J; junction bases left unmatched: 4. CDR1 is SGHAT and CDR2 is FQNNGV in the germline V gene. This CDR3 contains 16 residues. CDR3 sequence: CASSLVPGQGATEAFF. In DNA, the CDR3 is TGTGCCAGCAGCTTAGTTCCGGGACAGGGGGCCACTGAAGCTTTCTTT.

The table lists this clonotype with a few counts. The chain employs TRBV24-1 and TRBJ2-7; 8 bases match TRBD2. Germline V CDR1 and CDR2: KGHDR, SFDVKD. V lost 4 bases and J lost 2; bases outside the gene matches: 15. There are 18 residues in the CDR3. The CDR3, as DNA: TGTGCCACCAGTGAGACCAACCCACCGAGCGGGAGTCCCTACGAGCAGTACTTC. Translation: CATSETNPPSGSPYEQYF.

At least ten counts were recorded for this clonotype. The J gene is TRBJ2-6, the V gene TRBV12-3 or TRBV12-4; 7 nucleotides line up with TRBD1. Trimming took 7 bases from V and 0 from J; bases not matched to a gene: 9. The CDR3 is made up of 17 amino acids. The CDR3 nucleotides read TGTGCCAGCACGAGGGGACAGTCAAGCTCTGGGGCCAACGTCCTGACTTTC. Amino acids: CASTRGQSSSGANVLTF.

A few counts support this clonotype. The chain links TRBV7-9 to TRBJ2-2; D possibly uses TRBD1 or TRBD2 (5 bases each). CDR1 is SEHNR, CDR2 FQNEAQ, per germline (reference sequence). The CDR3 covers 16 residues. V lost 6 bases to trimming and J lost 0 bases, with 14 bases between them. This CDR3 reads CASSTPGRANTGELFF. Written as DNA, the CDR3 is TGTGCCAGCAGTACCCCGGGGCGGGCGAACACCGGGGAGCTGTTTTTT.

The chain employs TRBV7-8 and TRBJ1-1; TRBD1 matches at 8 bases. Germline CDR1 SGHVS, CDR2 FQNEAQ. The CDR3 covers 14 residues. Unmatched junction bases numbered 12, after V lost 4 bases and J lost 11 bases. Here the CDR3 reads CASSSSQGAPGAFF. CDR3 DNA: TGTGCCAGCAGCTCATCCCAGGGGGCGCCGGGTGCTTTCTTT.

In its sample, this clonotype was seen many times. V and J are TRBV12-3 or TRBV12-4 and TRBJ2-7; 7 bases are shared with TRBD1. The CDR3 is 13 residues long. Unmatched junction bases numbered 3, after V lost 2 bases and J lost 5 bases. The CDR3 DNA follows: TGTGCCAGCAGTTTAACAGGGGCCCACGAGCAGTACTTC. This gives the protein CASSLTGAHEQYF.

The table lists this clonotype with a few counts. The CDR3: CASSFTAGGPGNIQYF. The CDR3 DNA reads TGTGCCAGCAGTTTTACGGCGGGAGGGCCCGGAAACATTCAGTACTTC. The genes are TRBV12-3 or TRBV12-4 and TRBJ2-4; 9 nucleotides agree with TRBD2. CDR3 size: 16 residues. V trimming: 3 bases; J trimming: 6 bases; junction bases outside the gene matches: 9.

This sequence joins TRBV7-9 and TRBJ2-1; 7 positions match TRBD2. This CDR3 comprises 16 residues. V dropped 0 bases and J dropped 12; count of bases not matched to a gene: 14. The germline V gene encodes CDR1 SEHNR and CDR2 FQNEAQ (reference sequence). This CDR3 reads CASSLAGGAGVPGQFF. The CDR3 coding sequence is TGTGCCAGCAGCTTAGCTGGTGGGGCGGGAGTCCCCGGGCAGTTCTTC.